The clone carrying this T cell receptor (beta chain) was picked up many times. No antigen is known for it. Trimming left V 5 bases short and J 3 bases short, with 8 bases between. Germline V gene lookup returns CDR1 SGHVS and CDR2 FQNEAQ. This CDR3 has 12 residues. Treatment indicated: oral pan-JAK inhibitor, 5-10 mg twice daily. Both peripheral blood and punch biopsies of lesional scalp skin were obtained from patients who had alopecia areata. This sample is drawn from a study of CD8+ T cells in alopecia areata. Turning to the study itself: The study gave treated patients oral tofacitinib at 5 to 10 mg twice daily. The tofacitinib course ran for 6 to 18 months and was followed by 6 months off drug.

The sequencing template was cDNA reverse transcribed from extracted RNA. This table comes from immunoSEQ multiplex PCR, and its TCRdb copy is limited to in-frame clones, with some not included. The sample lists roughly 230,000 clones; around two fifths were seen once. Broader study findings: In scalp and blood during tofacitinib, many expanded lesional clones persisted.

The sequencing here drew on CD4+ T cells sorted from blood, taken around week 37, from a patient treated with tofacitinib. The V gene is TRBV7-8, the J gene TRBJ2-7; D uncertain. The clonotype comes from a human donor with alopecia areata. The CDR3 DNA reads as TGTGCCAGCAGCCGTATCAACTACGAGCAGTACTTC. It is translated as CASSRINYEQYF.